Presented here are 25 T cell receptor beta chains from one specimen sequenced in a study of cytomegalovirus exposure and HLA in healthy donors. Assay used: immunoSEQ multiplex PCR; TCRdb lists only in-frame clones, some missing. The sample carries approximately 150,000 clones, approximately 89% recorded once. Sequencing was carried out using PBMCs. Source of these receptors: a man between 18 and 29 years old in good health and CMV-seronegative.

This chain joins TRBV9 and TRBJ2-1; 9 bases map to TRBD2. This CDR3 has 14 residues. Germline V lookup: CDR1 SGDLS, CDR2 YYNGEE. The V segment lost 5 bases and the J segment 0 bases; nucleotides outside the gene matches: 0. As DNA, the CDR3 is TGTGCCAGCAGTAGCGGGAGCTCCTACAATGAGCAGTTCTTC. It specifies CASSSGSSYNEQFF.

This sequence joins TRBV6-6 and TRBJ2-1; 8 nucleotides match TRBD2. The ends lost 3 bases at V and 8 bases at J; junction bases unmatched: 3. Per the germline V gene, CDR1 is MNHNY and CDR2 is SVGAGI (reference sequence). This CDR3 has 13 amino acids. The CDR3 DNA is TGTGCCAGCAGTTATGGACTAGCCGATGAGCAGTTCTTC. This codes for CASSYGLADEQFF.

The gene calls are TRBV11-2 and TRBJ2-7; 9 bases are shared with TRBD2. Germline V gene sequence: CDR1 SGHAT, CDR2 FQNNGV. The V segment lost 0 bases and the J segment 5 bases; nucleotides outside the gene matches: 5. The CDR3 loop spans 15 amino acids. CDR3 DNA sequence: TGTGCCAGCAGCTTAGATCTGGGGACTAGCAACGAGCAGTACGTC. Amino acids: CASSLDLGTSNEQYV.

This chain connects TRBV7-9 to TRBJ2-1; tentative D call: TRBD2 (6 bases). V gave up 3 bases and J gave up 8 bases, with 8 bases separating them. The CDR3 sequence is 12 residues long. Germline CDR1 SEHNR, CDR2 FQNEAQ (reference sequence). The CDR3 nucleotides read TGTGCCAGCAGCTTTTCGGGGGATGAGCAGTTCTTC. Translation: CASSFSGDEQFF.

The gene calls are TRBV6-1 and TRBJ1-2; TRBD1 agrees at 10 bases. Germline V gene lookup returns CDR1 MNHNS and CDR2 SASEGT. V lost 2 bases and J lost 5; bases outside the gene matches: 8. The CDR3 sequence is 16 residues long. Here the CDR3 DNA reads TGTGCCAGCAGTGAATTTAGACAGGGGGCGAGGTATGGCTACACCTTC. The encoded protein is CASSEFRQGARYGYTF.

The chain carries TRBV11-3 and TRBJ2-3, with D tentatively TRBD1 (5 bases). CDR1 is SGHNT and CDR2 is YENEEA in the germline V gene. V lost 4 bases and J 4 bases, leaving 18 bases between the germline ends. CDR3 length: 16 residues. Here the CDR3 DNA reads TGTGCCAGCAGCTCACTCATTCAGGGCTCCGCAGATACGCAGTATTTT. It specifies CASSSLIQGSADTQYF.

This chain joins TRBV30 and TRBJ2-5; no clear D gene. This CDR3 is built from 12 residues. V lost 0 bases and J 2 bases, leaving 4 bases between the germline ends. CDR1 and CDR2 (germline): GTSNPN, SVGIG (reference sequence). The CDR3 region has the DNA TGTGCCTGGAGTGTGCTACAAGAGACCCAGTACTTC. It specifies CAWSVLQETQYF.

The chain has TRBV30 and TRBJ1-4; tentatively, D is TRBD1 (5 bases). There are 15 residues in the CDR3. V dropped 1 base and J dropped 4 bases, with 13 bases sitting between them. From germline, CDR1 is GTSNPN and CDR2 SVGIG (reference sequence). Written as DNA, the CDR3 is TGTGCCTGGAGTGAGGAGGGGCGGAGTAATGAAAAACTGTTTTTT. It translates to CAWSEEGRSNEKLFF.

J is TRBJ2-3 and V is TRBV29-1; TRBD1 matches at 10 bases. There are 15 residues in the CDR3. Germline V gene sequence: CDR1 SQVTM, CDR2 ANQGSEA. V dropped 6 bases and J dropped 2; count of bases not matched to a gene: 8. CDR3 loop: CSVDDRGHNTDTQYF. The CDR3 DNA reads TGCAGCGTAGATGACAGGGGGCATAACACAGATACGCAGTATTTT.

V usage is TRBV11-3 and J usage is TRBJ2-5; 7 bases fit TRBD1. There are 14 residues in the CDR3. Germline trimming cut 4 bases from V and 3 bases from J; bases unmatched to any gene: 5. In germline, CDR1 is SGHNT, CDR2 YENEEA. The chain's CDR3 is CASSSLTGEETQYF. The DNA of the CDR3 is TGTGCCAGCAGCTCGCTAACAGGGGAAGAGACCCAGTACTTC.

The gene calls are TRBV27 and TRBJ1-6; 7 bases align to TRBD1. The germline V gene encodes CDR1 MNHEY and CDR2 SMNVEV (reference sequence). J lost 7 bases, V lost 4 bases, and 7 bases had no gene match. The CDR3 has 15 amino acids. CDR3 sequence (DNA): TGTGCCAGCAGTTCCCTCCGGGACAGAAATTCACCCCTCCACTTT. Translated: CASSSLRDRNSPLHF.

This chain links TRBV9 with TRBJ1-2; 9 positions match TRBD1. The CDR3 consists of 14 residues. After removal of 4 bases from V and 3 bases from J, the junction contained 4 bases not matched to a gene. The germline gives CDR1 SGDLS, CDR2 YYNGEE. Here the CDR3 DNA reads TGTGCCAGCAGCACAGGGGGCCCCCACTATGGCTACACCTTC. Translating gives CASSTGGPHYGYTF.

The J gene is TRBJ1-2, the V gene TRBV7-2, with D possibly TRBD1 on 6 matching bases. The germline V and J ends were trimmed by 4 bases and 5 bases, with 11 bases remaining between them. The CDR3 contains 13 residues. Looked up from germline, CDR1 is SGHTA and CDR2 is FQGNSA. The CDR3 spells CASSSRGAYGYTF. The CDR3 nucleotides are TGTGCCAGCAGCTCACGGGGGGCGTATGGCTACACCTTC.

This clone was counted only a few times. J is TRBJ2-2 and V is TRBV2, with D perhaps matching TRBD1 (5 bases). The CDR3 spans 13 residues. Trimming stripped 5 bases from V and 5 bases from J, with 9 bases between. Germline V gene lookup returns CDR1 SNHLY and CDR2 FYNNEI. DNA of the CDR3: TGTGCCAGCAGTAGCAGGGTAACCGGGGAGCTGTTTTTT. Translation: CASSSRVTGELFF.

J is TRBJ2-7 and V is TRBV2, with D tentatively TRBD2 (6 bases). This CDR3 spans 17 amino acids. Germline loops: CDR1 SNHLY, CDR2 FYNNEI. Trimming left V 4 bases short and J 3 bases short, with 22 bases between. CDR3 nucleotides: TGTGCCAGCAGTGCCCTCCGCCGTGATCGGGAGCACTACGAGCAGTACGTC. This gives the protein CASSALRRDREHYEQYV.

This rearrangement joins TRBV18 to TRBJ1-2; the D is unclear. CDR1 and CDR2 (germline): KGHSH, LQKENI. This CDR3 has 15 residues. V lost 3 bases and J 2 bases, leaving 13 bases between the germline ends. The CDR3 DNA reads as TGTGCCAGCTCACCGGGGTCGGACTTCAACTATGGCTACACCTTC. Encoded protein: CASSPGSDFNYGYTF.

The chain uses TRBV2 and TRBJ2-5; no definite D call. Germline loops: CDR1 SNHLY, CDR2 FYNNEI. The CDR3 contains 14 residues. V dropped 6 bases and J dropped 7 bases, with 18 bases sitting between them. CDR3 nucleotides: TGTGCCAGCAGGACACCCGATATTGTAGGGACCCAGTACTTC. Translating gives CASRTPDIVGTQYF.

The chain uses TRBV7-9 and TRBJ1-2; D is unclear. The CDR3 spans 15 residues. Germline CDR1 and CDR2: SEHNR and FQNEAQ (reference sequence). Trimming left V 8 bases short and J 6 bases short, with 22 bases between. The CDR3 spells CASAPVSPSRNGYTF. CDR3 sequence (DNA): TGTGCCAGCGCCCCCGTGTCACCTTCGCGGAATGGCTACACCTTC.

The rearrangement joins TRBV5-8 to TRBJ2-7; 13 bases align to TRBD2. The CDR3 runs to 16 residues. Germline loops: CDR1 SGHTS, CDR2 YDEGEE. Trimming at V came to 1 base and at J to 4 bases, leaving 5 bases not matched to a gene. This chain's CDR3 is CASSLRTSGGIYEQYF. The CDR3 coding sequence is TGTGCCAGCAGCTTGAGGACTAGCGGGGGTATATACGAGCAGTACTTC. Full variable domain (remainder filled in from reference TRBV5-8 and TRBJ2-7): EAGVTQSPTHLIKTRGQQATLRCSPISGHTSVYWYQQALGLGLQFLLWYDEGEERNRGNFPPRFSGRQFPNYSSELNVNALELEDSALYLCASSLRTSGGIYEQYFGPGTRLTVT.

The chain employs TRBV25-1 and TRBJ2-3; weak D call: TRBD1 (6 bases). The CDR3 extends over 15 amino acids. Germline loops: CDR1 MGHDK, CDR2 SYGVNS. The V and J ends lost 2 bases and 8 bases respectively, with 17 bases between them. The CDR3 nucleotides read TGTGCCAGCAGTGAAACCAGGGGCCCCGTTGGTACGCAGTATTTT. Residues: CASSETRGPVGTQYF.

This sequence joins TRBV7-6 and TRBJ1-6, with 8 bases lining up with TRBD1. The CDR3 is 17 amino acids. V trimming: 5 bases; J trimming: 0 bases; junction bases outside the gene matches: 6. CDR1 is SGHVS and CDR2 is FNYEAQ in the germline V gene. The chain's CDR3 is CASSLRTGHSYNSPLHF. The CDR3, as DNA: TGTGCCAGCAGCCTTAGGACAGGGCACTCCTATAATTCACCCCTCCACTTT.

The chain uses TRBV4-3 and TRBJ2-1, with 7 bases lining up with TRBD1. CDR1 and CDR2 from the germline V gene are LGHNA and YSLEER. With V trimmed by 1 base and J by 3 bases, 9 bases remained unmatched. This CDR3 is built from 17 residues. CDR3 in DNA: TGCGCCAGCAGCCAAGGGACAGGCTTAAAAATCTACAATGAGCAGTTCTTC. Translation gives CASSQGTGLKIYNEQFF.

This clone was recorded only once. The chain is built from TRBV5-1 and TRBJ2-7; the match to TRBD1 covers 9 bases. V trimming: 4 bases; J trimming: 3 bases; junction bases outside the gene matches: 2. Germline CDR1 is SGHRS and CDR2 is YFSETQ. This CDR3 contains 13 residues. In nucleotides, the CDR3 is TGCGCCAGCAGCGGACAGGGGATCTACGAGCAGTACTTC. Amino acid sequence: CASSGQGIYEQYF.

This chain joins TRBV7-2 and TRBJ2-1; 7 nucleotides agree with TRBD2. There are 15 residues in the CDR3. CDR1 is SGHTA, CDR2 FQGNSA, per germline. V lost 5 bases and J lost 0; bases outside the gene matches: 4. The CDR3 sequence is CASSIERGSYNEQFF. CDR3 nucleotide sequence: TGTGCCAGCAGCATAGAGCGGGGCTCCTACAATGAGCAGTTCTTC.

The chain uses TRBV2 and TRBJ2-5, with TRBD1 matching 8 bases. CDR1 is SNHLY, CDR2 FYNNEI, per germline. The CDR3 runs 14 residues. V shed 5 bases and J 1 base; nucleotides not matched to a gene: 3. This CDR3 is CASSNTGGQETQYF. CDR3 bases: TGTGCCAGCAGTAACACAGGGGGCCAAGAGACCCAGTACTTC.